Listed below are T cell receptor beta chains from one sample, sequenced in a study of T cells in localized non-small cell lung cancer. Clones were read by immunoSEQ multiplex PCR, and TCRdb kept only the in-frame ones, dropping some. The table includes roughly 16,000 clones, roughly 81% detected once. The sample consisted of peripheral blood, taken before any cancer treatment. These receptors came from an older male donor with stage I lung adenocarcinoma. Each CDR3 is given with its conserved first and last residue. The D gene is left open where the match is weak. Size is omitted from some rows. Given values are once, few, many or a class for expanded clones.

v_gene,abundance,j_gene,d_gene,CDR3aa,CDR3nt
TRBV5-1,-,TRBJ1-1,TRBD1,CASSFLTLDRVDNTEAFF,TGCGCCAGCAGCTTTTTAACACTGGACAGGGTTGATAACACTGAAGCTTTCTTT
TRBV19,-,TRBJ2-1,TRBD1,CASSASGTGVYNEQFF,TGTGCCAGTAGTGCCTCCGGGACAGGGGTATACAATGAGCAGTTCTTC
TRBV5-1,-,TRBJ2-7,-,CASSLVGVGDEQYF,TGCGCCAGCAGCTTGGTGGGTGTCGGAGACGAGCAGTACTTC
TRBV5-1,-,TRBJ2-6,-,CASSGGSGSTGANVLTF,TGCGCCAGCAGCGGAGGGTCGGGGAGCACTGGGGCCAACGTCCTGACTTTC
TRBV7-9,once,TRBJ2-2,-,CASSLEPRTGELFF,TGTGCCAGCAGCTTAGAGCCCCGCACCGGGGAGCTGTTTTTT
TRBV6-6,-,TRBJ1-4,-,CASSSGDSEKLFF,TGTGCCAGCAGTTCGGGGGATTCTGAAAAACTGTTTTTT
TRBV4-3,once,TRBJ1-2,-,CASSPSTVGNYGYTF,TGCGCCAGCAGCCCTTCCACGGTGGGAAACTATGGCTACACCTTC
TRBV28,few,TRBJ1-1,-,CASTTTANTEAFF,TGTGCCAGCACCACCACAGCGAACACTGAAGCTTTCTTT
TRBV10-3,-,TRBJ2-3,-,CAIRGHPNTDTQYF,TGTGCCATCAGAGGACACCCCAACACAGATACGCAGTATTTT
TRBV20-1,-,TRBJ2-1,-,CSASLADEQFF,TGCAGTGCTAGCCTCGCCGATGAGCAGTTCTTC
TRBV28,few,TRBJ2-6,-,CASSLFGDGANVLTF,TGTGCCAGCAGTTTGTTCGGGGACGGGGCCAACGTCCTGACTTTC
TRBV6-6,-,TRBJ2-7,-,CASSPSRGYNEQYF,TGTGCCAGCAGTCCCTCCCGGGGCTACAACGAGCAGTACTTC
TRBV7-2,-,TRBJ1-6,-,CASSPGTGGDSPLHF,TGTGCCAGCAGCCCCGGGACCGGGGGGGATTCACCCCTCCACTTT
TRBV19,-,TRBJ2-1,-,CASSIGYYNEQFF,TGTGCCAGTAGTATCGGGTATTACAATGAGCAGTTCTTC
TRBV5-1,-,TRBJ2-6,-,CASSLWWSGSSGANVLTF,TGCGCCAGCAGCTTGTGGTGGAGCGGTTCCTCTGGGGCCAACGTCCTGACTTTC
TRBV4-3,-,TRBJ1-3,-,CASSREGNTIYF,TGCGCCAGCAGCCGTGAGGGAAACACCATATATTTT
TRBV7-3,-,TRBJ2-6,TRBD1,CASSLRQGAYSSGANVLTF,TGTGCCAGCAGCTTAAGGCAGGGGGCATACTCTTCTGGGGCCAACGTCCTGACTTTC
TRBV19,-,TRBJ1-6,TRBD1,CASRDRGSDSPLHF,TGTGCCAGCCGGGACAGGGGATCTGATTCACCCCTCCACTTT
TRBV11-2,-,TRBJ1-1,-,CASSLDLVDEAFF,TGTGCCAGCAGCTTAGATCTGGTAGACGAAGCTTTCTTT
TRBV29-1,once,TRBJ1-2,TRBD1,CSVGTASNYGYTF,TGCAGCGTCGGGACAGCTTCTAACTATGGCTACACCTTC
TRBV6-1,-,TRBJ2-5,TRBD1,CASSPRTGIETQYF,TGTGCCAGCAGTCCTCGGACAGGGATAGAGACCCAGTACTTC
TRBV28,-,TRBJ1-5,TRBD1,CASSHGDRNQPQHF,TGTGCCAGCAGCCACGGGGACAGGAATCAGCCCCAGCATTTT
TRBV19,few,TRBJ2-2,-,CASSPRVTNTGELFF,TGTGCCAGTAGTCCCAGGGTTACCAACACCGGGGAGCTGTTTTTT
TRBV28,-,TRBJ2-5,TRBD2,CASRSTSGGAGETQYF,TGTGCCAGCCGCTCGACTAGCGGGGGGGCGGGAGAGACCCAGTACTTC
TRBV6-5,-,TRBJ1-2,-,CASAPRGYMGYTF,TGTGCCAGCGCTCCGAGGGGCTATATGGGCTACACCTTC
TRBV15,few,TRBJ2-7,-,CATSRDRVSVAQYF,TGTGCCACCAGCAGAGATAGGGTGAGCGTAGCCCAGTACTTC
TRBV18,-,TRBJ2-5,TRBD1,CASSPITGGTRETQYF,TGTGCCAGCTCACCAATCACAGGGGGGACTCGAGAGACCCAGTACTTC
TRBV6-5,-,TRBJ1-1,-,CASSYSGGNTEAFF,TGTGCCAGCAGTTACTCGGGCGGAAACACTGAAGCTTTCTTT
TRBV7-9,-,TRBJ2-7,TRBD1,CASSLEGQGYEQYF,TGTGCCAGCAGCTTAGAAGGACAGGGCTACGAGCAGTACTTC
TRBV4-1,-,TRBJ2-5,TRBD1,CASSPRTGEMETQYF,TGCGCCAGCAGCCCGCGGACAGGTGAGATGGAGACCCAGTACTTC
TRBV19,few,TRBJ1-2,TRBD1,CASSSRDRGDYGYTF,TGTGCCAGTAGTTCCCGGGACAGGGGAGATTATGGCTACACCTTC
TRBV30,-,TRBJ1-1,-,CAAGGGTEAFF,TGTGCCGCCGGGGGTGGCACTGAAGCTTTCTTT
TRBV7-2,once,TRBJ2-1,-,CASSLYVVGADGEQFF,TGTGCCAGCAGCTTATATGTCGTCGGCGCGGACGGTGAGCAGTTCTTC